The following is a T cell receptor (beta chain) sequence with its context. Germline-derived CDR1 and CDR2 are LGHNA and YNFKEQ. CDR3 length: 13 amino acids. The DNA sequence is not available. Generated by immunoSEQ multiplex PCR, the TCRdb table keeps only in-frame clones and is missing some. Its listing shows 8,000 to 10,000 clones. This record belongs to a study of synovial regulatory T cells in juvenile arthritis. The rearrangement uses TRBV4-2 and TRBJ1-5. This clonotype was sampled from a donor younger than 30 with juvenile idiopathic arthritis. The sample comprised Treg cells from blood. Stated subset: remaining (HLA-DR-negative) circulating blood Treg cells. The CDR3 sequence: CASSRAANQPQHF.